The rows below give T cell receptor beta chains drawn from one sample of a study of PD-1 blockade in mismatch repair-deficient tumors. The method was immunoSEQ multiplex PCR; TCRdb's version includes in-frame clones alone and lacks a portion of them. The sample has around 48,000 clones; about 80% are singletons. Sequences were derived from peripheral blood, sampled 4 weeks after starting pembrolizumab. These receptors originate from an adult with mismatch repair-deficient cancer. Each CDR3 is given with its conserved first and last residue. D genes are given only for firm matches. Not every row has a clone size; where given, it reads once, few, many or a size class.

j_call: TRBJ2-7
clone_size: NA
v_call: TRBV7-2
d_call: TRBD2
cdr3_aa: CASSLAASGRYEQYF
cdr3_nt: TGTGCCAGCAGCTTAGCGGCTAGCGGGAGGTACGAGCAGTACTTC

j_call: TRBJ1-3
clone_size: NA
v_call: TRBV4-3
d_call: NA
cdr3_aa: CASSQDLPGLGNTIYF
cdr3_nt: TGCGCCAGCAGCCAAGATCTGCCAGGGCTTGGAAACACCATATATTTT

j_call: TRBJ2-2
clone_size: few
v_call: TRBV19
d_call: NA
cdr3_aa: CASGFSDTGELFF
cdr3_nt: TGTGCCAGTGGTTTCAGTGACACCGGGGAGCTGTTTTTT

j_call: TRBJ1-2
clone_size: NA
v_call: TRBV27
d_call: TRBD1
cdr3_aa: CASSPRTGGMANYGYTF
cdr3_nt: TGTGCCAGCAGTCCTCGGACAGGGGGAATGGCTAACTATGGCTACACCTTC

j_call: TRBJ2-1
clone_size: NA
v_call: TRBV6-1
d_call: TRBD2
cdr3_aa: CASNPSGTDLRGQFF
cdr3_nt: TGTGCCAGCAACCCTAGCGGGACGGACCTTCGTGGGCAGTTCTTC

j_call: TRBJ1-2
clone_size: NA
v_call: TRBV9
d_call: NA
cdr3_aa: CASSSLPTGTNYGYTF
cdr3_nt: TGTGCCAGCAGCTCCCTACCGACCGGGACAAACTATGGCTACACCTTC

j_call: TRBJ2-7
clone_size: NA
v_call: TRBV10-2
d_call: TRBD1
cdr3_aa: CASSESNRGSYEQYF
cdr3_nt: TGCGCCAGCAGTGAGTCAAACAGGGGCTCCTACGAGCAGTACTTC

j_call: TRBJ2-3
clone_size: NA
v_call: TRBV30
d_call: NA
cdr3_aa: CAWSGARRGGDTQYF
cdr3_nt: TGTGCCTGGAGTGGCGCGCGGAGAGGAGGAGATACGCAGTATTTT

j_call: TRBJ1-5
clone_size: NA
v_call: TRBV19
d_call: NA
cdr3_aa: CASSVSRQPQHF
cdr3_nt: TGTGCCAGTAGTGTTTCGCGGCAGCCCCAGCATTTT

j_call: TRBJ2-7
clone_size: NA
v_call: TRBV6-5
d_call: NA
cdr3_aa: CASSPRYEQYF
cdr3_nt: TGTGCCAGCAGTCCGAGGTACGAGCAGTACTTC

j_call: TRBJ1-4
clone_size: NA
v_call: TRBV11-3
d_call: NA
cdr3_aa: CASSLDYEKLFF
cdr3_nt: TGTGCCAGCAGCTTAGATTACGAAAAACTGTTTTTT

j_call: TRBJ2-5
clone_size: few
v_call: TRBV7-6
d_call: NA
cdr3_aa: CASSTLQETQYF
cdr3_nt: TGTGCCAGCAGCACCCTCCAAGAGACCCAGTACTTC

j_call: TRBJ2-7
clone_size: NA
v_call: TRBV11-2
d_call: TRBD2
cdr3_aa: CASSLDGRLAGVEYEQYF
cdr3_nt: TGTGCCAGCAGCTTAGATGGGAGACTAGCGGGAGTCGAGTACGAGCAGTACTTC

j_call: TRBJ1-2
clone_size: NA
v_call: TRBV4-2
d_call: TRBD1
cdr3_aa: CASSQNAGTGGSYGYTF
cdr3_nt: TGTGCCAGCAGCCAGAACGCCGGGACAGGGGGAAGCTATGGCTACACCTTC

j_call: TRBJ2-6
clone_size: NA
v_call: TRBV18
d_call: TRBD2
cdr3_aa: CASSEAGLAGPGANVLTF
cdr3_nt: TGTGCCAGCTCAGAGGCGGGACTAGCGGGTCCCGGGGCCAACGTCCTGACTTTC

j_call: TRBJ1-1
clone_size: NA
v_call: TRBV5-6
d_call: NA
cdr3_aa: CASSLLGPNTEAFF
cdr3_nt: TGTGCCAGCAGCTTGTTGGGCCCAAACACTGAAGCTTTCTTT

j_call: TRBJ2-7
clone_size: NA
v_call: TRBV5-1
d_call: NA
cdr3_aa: CASSLALAHEQYF
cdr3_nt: TGCGCCAGCAGCTTGGCTTTAGCCCACGAGCAGTACTTC

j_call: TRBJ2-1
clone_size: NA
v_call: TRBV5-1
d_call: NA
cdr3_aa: CASSLREQQFF
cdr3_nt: TGCGCCAGCAGCTTGAGGGAACAGCAGTTCTTC

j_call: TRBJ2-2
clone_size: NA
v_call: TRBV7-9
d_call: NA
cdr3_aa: CASGGGRNTGELFF
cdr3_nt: TGTGCCAGCGGGGGGGGCAGAAACACCGGGGAGCTGTTTTTT

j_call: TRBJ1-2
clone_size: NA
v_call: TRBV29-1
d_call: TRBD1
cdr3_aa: CSVEVTGGGGYTF
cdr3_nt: TGCAGCGTTGAAGTGACAGGGGGCGGCGGCTACACCTTC

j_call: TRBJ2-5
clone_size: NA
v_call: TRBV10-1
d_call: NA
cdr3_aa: CASSAQKVFETQYF
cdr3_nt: TGCGCCAGCAGTGCACAAAAAGTATTCGAGACCCAGTACTTC

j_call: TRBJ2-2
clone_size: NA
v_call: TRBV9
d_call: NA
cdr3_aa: CASSHGRANTGELFF
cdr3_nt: TGTGCCAGCAGCCATGGCAGGGCGAACACCGGGGAGCTGTTTTTT

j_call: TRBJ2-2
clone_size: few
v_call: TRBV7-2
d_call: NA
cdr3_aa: CASISTRPGELFF
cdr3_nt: TGTGCCAGCATCTCTACCCGGCCCGGGGAGCTGTTTTTT

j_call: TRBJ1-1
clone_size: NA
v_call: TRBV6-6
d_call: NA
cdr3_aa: CASSYSRETIAFF
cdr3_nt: TGTGCCAGCAGTTACTCTAGGGAGACGATAGCTTTCTTT

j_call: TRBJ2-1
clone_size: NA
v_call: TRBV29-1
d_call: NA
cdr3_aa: CSVEPKGGYNEQFF
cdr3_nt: TGCAGCGTTGAACCCAAGGGTGGGTACAATGAGCAGTTCTTC

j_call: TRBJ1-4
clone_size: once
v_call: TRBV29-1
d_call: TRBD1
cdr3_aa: CSVLRDRGNEKLFF
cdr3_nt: TGCAGCGTTCTCCGTGACAGGGGAAATGAAAAACTGTTTTTT

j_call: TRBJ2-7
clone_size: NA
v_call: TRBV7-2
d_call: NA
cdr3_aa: CASSPDAAYEQYF
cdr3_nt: TGTGCCAGCAGCCCCGATGCAGCGTACGAGCAGTACTTC

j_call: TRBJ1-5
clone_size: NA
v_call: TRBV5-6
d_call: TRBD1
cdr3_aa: CASSFLRGHGGSNQPQHF
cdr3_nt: TGTGCCAGCAGCTTTCTCAGGGGGCATGGGGGAAGCAATCAGCCCCAGCATTTT

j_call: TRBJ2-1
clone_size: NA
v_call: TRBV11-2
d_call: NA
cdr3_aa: CASSLERGGEQFF
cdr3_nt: TGTGCCAGCAGCTTAGAAAGGGGGGGTGAGCAGTTCTTC

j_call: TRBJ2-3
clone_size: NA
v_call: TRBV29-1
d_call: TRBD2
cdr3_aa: CSVEVGGRVPDTQYF
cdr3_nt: TGCAGCGTTGAGGTGGGCGGGAGGGTCCCAGATACGCAGTATTTT

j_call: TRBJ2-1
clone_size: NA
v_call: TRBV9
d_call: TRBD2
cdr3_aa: CASSGGLAGSYNEQFF
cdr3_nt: TGTGCCAGCAGCGGGGGACTAGCGGGCTCCTACAATGAGCAGTTCTTC

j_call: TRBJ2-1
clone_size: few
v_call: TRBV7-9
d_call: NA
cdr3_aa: CASSFTGNEQFF
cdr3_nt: TGTGCCAGCAGCTTCACCGGGAATGAGCAGTTCTTC

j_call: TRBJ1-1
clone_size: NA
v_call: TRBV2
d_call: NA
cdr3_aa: CASLEGYTEAFF
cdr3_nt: TGTGCCAGCTTGGAGGGGTACACTGAAGCTTTCTTT

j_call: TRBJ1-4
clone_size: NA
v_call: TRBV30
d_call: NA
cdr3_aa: CASDDGAFNEKLFF
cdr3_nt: TGTGCCTCCGACGACGGGGCCTTTAATGAAAAACTGTTTTTT

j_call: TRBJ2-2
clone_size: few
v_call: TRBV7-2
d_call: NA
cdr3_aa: CASSLVSRQRNPSGELFF
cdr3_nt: TGTGCCAGCAGCTTAGTATCCCGACAGCGAAACCCCTCCGGGGAGCTGTTTTTT

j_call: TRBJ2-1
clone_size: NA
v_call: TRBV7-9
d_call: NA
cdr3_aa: CASTSQGGGFINEQFF
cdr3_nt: TGTGCCAGCACTTCCCAGGGGGGAGGCTTCATAAATGAGCAGTTCTTC

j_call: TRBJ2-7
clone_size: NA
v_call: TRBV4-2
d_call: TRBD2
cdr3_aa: CASSQDETSGYEQYF
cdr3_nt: TGTGCCAGCAGCCAAGATGAGACTAGCGGCTACGAGCAGTACTTC

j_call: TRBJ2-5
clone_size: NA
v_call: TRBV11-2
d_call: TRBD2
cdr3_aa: CASSPWTRGETQYF
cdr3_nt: TGTGCCAGCAGCCCCTGGACTAGGGGAGAGACCCAGTACTTC

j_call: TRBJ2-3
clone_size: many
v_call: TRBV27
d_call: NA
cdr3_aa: CASSQGLGRTDTQYF
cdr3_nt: TGTGCCAGCAGCCAGGGACTCGGCCGCACAGATACGCAGTATTTT

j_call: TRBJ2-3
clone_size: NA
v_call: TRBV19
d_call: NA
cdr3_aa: CASSGGSDTQYF
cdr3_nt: TGTGCCAGTAGTGGGGGTTCAGATACGCAGTATTTT

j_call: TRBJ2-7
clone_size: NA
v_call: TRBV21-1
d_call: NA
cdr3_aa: CASGPLSKRPTYEQYF
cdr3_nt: TGTGCCAGCGGCCCCTTGTCAAAGCGGCCAACCTACGAGCAGTACTTC

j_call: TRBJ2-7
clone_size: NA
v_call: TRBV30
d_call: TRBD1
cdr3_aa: CAWSLPGQGASYEQYF
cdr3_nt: TGTGCCTGGAGTCTACCGGGACAGGGGGCTAGCTACGAGCAGTACTTC

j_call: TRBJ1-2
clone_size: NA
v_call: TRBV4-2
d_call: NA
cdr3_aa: CASSLEIGAAYGYTF
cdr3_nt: TGTGCCAGCAGCTTGGAGATAGGGGCAGCCTATGGCTACACCTTC

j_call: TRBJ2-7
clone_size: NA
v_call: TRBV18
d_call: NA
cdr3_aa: CATGRADEQYF
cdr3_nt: TGTGCCACGGGCAGGGCCGACGAGCAGTACTTC

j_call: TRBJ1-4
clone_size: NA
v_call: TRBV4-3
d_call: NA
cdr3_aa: CASSQDGGGLGEKLFF
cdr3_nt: TGCGCCAGCAGCCAAGATGGCGGGGGCCTCGGGGAAAAACTGTTTTTT